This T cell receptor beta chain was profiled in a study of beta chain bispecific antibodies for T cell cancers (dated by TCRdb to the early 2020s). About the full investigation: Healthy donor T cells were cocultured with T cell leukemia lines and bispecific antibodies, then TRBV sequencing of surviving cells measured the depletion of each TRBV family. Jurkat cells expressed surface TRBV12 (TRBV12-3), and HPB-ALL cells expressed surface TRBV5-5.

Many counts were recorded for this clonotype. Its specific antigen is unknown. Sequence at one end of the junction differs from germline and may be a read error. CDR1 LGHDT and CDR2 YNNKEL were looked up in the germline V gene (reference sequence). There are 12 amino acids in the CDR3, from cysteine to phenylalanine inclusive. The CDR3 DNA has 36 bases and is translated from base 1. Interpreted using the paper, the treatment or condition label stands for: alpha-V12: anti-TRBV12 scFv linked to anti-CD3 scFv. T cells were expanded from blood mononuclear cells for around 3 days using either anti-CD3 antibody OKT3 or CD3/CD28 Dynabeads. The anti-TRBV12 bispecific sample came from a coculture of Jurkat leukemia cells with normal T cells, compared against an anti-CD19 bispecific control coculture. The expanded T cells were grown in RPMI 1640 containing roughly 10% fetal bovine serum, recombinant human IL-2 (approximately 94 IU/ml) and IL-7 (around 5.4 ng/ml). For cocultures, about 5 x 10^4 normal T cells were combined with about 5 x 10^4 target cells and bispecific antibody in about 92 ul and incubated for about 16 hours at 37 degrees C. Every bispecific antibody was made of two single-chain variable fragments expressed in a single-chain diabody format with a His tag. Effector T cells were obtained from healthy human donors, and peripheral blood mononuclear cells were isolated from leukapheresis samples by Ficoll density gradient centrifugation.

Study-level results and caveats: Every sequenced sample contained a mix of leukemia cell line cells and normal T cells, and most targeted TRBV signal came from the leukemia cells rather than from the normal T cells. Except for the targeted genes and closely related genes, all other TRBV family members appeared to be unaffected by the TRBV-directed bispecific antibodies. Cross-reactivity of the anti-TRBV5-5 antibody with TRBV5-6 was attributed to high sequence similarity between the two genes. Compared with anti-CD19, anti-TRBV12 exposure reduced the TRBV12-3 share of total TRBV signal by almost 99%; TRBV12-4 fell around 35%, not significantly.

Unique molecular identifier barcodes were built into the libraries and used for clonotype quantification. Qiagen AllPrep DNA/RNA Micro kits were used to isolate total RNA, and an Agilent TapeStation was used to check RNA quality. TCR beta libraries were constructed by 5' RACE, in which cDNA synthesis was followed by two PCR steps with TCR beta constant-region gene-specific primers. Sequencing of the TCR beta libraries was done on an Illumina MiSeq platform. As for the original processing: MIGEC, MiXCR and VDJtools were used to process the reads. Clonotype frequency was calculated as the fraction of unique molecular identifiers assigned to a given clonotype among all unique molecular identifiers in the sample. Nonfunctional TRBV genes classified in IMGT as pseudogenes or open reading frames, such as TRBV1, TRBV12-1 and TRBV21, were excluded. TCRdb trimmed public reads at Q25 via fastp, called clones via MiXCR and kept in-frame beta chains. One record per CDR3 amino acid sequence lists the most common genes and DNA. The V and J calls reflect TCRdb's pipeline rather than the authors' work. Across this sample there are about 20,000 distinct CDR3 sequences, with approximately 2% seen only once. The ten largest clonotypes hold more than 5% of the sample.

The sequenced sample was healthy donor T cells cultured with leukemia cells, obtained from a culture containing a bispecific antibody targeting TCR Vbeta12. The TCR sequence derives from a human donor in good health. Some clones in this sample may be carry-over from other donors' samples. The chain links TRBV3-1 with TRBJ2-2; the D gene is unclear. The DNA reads TGTGCCACCAGCGAGATCACCGGGGAGCTGTTTTTT. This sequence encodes CATSEITGELFF.